The 13 T cell receptor beta chains in this list originate from one sample, sequenced in a study of T-cell memory formation after mild COVID-19. One entry per CDR3 protein results from TCRdb running MiXCR on the 5' RACE reads. The repertoire holds some 40,000 distinct CDR3 sequences, with about 6.1% as singletons. Sequences were obtained from PBMCs or a T cell subset sorted from them (not recorded which). These receptors came from an adult who had mild COVID-19 (a few samples of this study predate the infection). Cell type and time point are not known.

This chain joins TRBV4-1 and TRBJ1-5; TRBD1 might be the D (6 bases). The CDR3 extends over 16 amino acids. Germline V CDR1 and CDR2: MGHRA, YSYEKL. V lost 0 bases to trimming and J lost 2 bases, with 11 bases between them. DNA of the CDR3: TGCGCCAGCAGCCAAGATGGGGGGCTCGGCAATCAGCCCCAGCATTTT. Residues: CASSQDGGLGNQPQHF.

This clonotype came up a few times. The chain is built from TRBV20-1 and TRBJ2-1; D remains unclear. Germline V CDR1 and CDR2: DFQATT, SNEGSKA (reference sequence). The CDR3 sequence is 14 residues long. V lost 5 bases and J 0 bases, leaving 11 bases between the germline ends. Written as DNA, the CDR3 is TGCAGTGCTCCGAAGGGTGGCTCCTACAATGAGCAGTTCTTC. As protein: CSAPKGGSYNEQFF.

This clonotype was found a few times. This chain joins TRBV5-1 and TRBJ1-4; D gene unclear. This CDR3 comprises 14 residues. Germline lookup yields CDR1 SGHRS and CDR2 YFSETQ. V was clipped by 3 bases and J by 4 bases, with 10 bases between them. In nucleotides, the CDR3 is TGCGCCAGCAGCTACAGCGGAATTAATGAAAAACTGTTTTTT. It encodes CASSYSGINEKLFF.

This clonotype is deemed medium-sized. This chain joins TRBV24-1 and TRBJ2-2, with a possible D match to TRBD1 (6 bases). Trimming cost V 2 bases and J 0 bases, with 6 bases left between them. This CDR3 contains 15 residues. Germline V gives CDR1 KGHDR, CDR2 SFDVKD. The CDR3 loop is CATSDWTANTGELFF. In DNA, the CDR3 is TGTGCCACCAGTGATTGGACAGCGAACACCGGGGAGCTGTTTTTT.

This clonotype was detected ten times or more. The V and J genes are TRBV7-2 and TRBJ2-7; 7 nucleotides align to TRBD1. The CDR3 covers 14 residues. The V and J ends lost 5 bases and 3 bases, in that order; junction bases with no gene match: 7. Germline V CDR1 and CDR2: SGHTA, FQGNSA. The CDR3 coding sequence is TGTGCCAGCAGCCTGGGGACAGTCAACTACGAGCAGTACTTC. Translating gives CASSLGTVNYEQYF.

This clonotype appeared a few times. V gene TRBV11-3 combines with J gene TRBJ1-1; D call uncertain. V was shortened by 5 bases and J by 3 bases, with 10 bases between the two germline ends. The CDR3 is made up of 13 amino acids. CDR1 and CDR2 from the germline V gene are SGHNT and YENEEA. This CDR3 reads CASSVSGDTEAFF. Here the CDR3 DNA reads TGTGCCAGCAGCGTAAGTGGGGACACTGAAGCTTTCTTT.

The table lists this clonotype with many counts. The V gene is TRBV24-1, the J gene TRBJ2-1; the D gene is possibly TRBD1 (5 bases). V lost 3 bases and J 8 bases, leaving 16 bases between the germline ends. The CDR3 totals 15 residues. Per the germline V gene, CDR1 is KGHDR and CDR2 is SFDVKD. The CDR3 is CATSDAGGRDDEQFF. CDR3 DNA sequence: TGTGCCACCAGTGATGCCGGTGGCAGGGATGATGAGCAGTTCTTC.

This clonotype was seen many times. This rearrangement joins TRBV9 to TRBJ2-3, with TRBD2 identical over 8 bases. The CDR3 totals 15 residues. After removal of 1 base from V and 5 bases from J, the junction contained 6 bases not matched to a gene. Germline values: CDR1 SGDLS, CDR2 YYNGEE. CDR3 bases: TGTGCCAGCAGCGTATCGGGGGGGCCAGGAGATACGCAGTATTTT. This gives the protein CASSVSGGPGDTQYF.

This clonotype turned up a few times. The J gene is TRBJ2-7, the V gene TRBV12-3 or TRBV12-4; 12 bases fit TRBD2. The CDR3 extends over 14 amino acids. Losses at the gene ends were 5 bases for V and 7 bases for J; bases not matched to a gene: 6. CDR3 in DNA: TGTGCCAGCAGTGCTAGCGGGAGGGTGAGGGAGCAGTACTTC. Translation: CASSASGRVREQYF.

This clonotype came up a few times. As DNA, the CDR3 is TGTGCCAGCAGCCACCAGACAGTGAACACTGAAGCTTTCTTT. It encodes CASSHQTVNTEAFF. The chain uses TRBV3-1 and TRBJ1-1, with D possibly matching TRBD1 (5 bases). Trimming removed 3 bases from V and 0 bases from J, with 8 bases in between. The germline CDR1 and CDR2 sequences are LGHDT and YNNKEL (reference sequence). The CDR3 totals 14 residues.

This clonotype was seen repeatedly, ten times or more. This chain links TRBV28 with TRBJ2-1; 13 bases are a match to TRBD2. Unmatched junction bases numbered 6, after V lost 6 bases and J lost 7 bases. The CDR3 has 15 residues. Per the germline V gene, CDR1 is MDHEN and CDR2 is SYDVKM. The CDR3 protein is CASRTGTSGMNEQFF. For the CDR3, the DNA is TGTGCCAGCAGGACCGGGACTAGCGGGATGAATGAGCAGTTCTTC. Together with reference TRBV28 and TRBJ2-1, the CDR3 gives the full variable domain: DVKVTQSSRYLVKRTGEKVFLECVQDMDHENMFWYRQDPGLGLRLIYFSYDVKMKEKGDIPEGYSVSREKKERFSLILESASTNQTSMYLCASRTGTSGMNEQFFGPGTRLTVL.

This clonotype was seen many times. The rearrangement joins TRBV18 to TRBJ2-6, with no clear D. CDR1 is KGHSH and CDR2 is LQKENI in the germline V gene. V lost 1 base and J lost 0, with 16 bases in between. The CDR3 is made up of 19 amino acids. The CDR3 spells CASSPRTGARTSGANVLTF. As DNA, the CDR3 is TGTGCCAGCTCACCACGTACCGGAGCCCGGACCTCTGGGGCCAACGTCCTGACTTTC.

The sample holds many counts of this clonotype. The chain carries TRBV2 and TRBJ2-5, with D tentatively TRBD1 (6 bases). Trimming stripped 8 bases from V and 2 bases from J, with 15 bases between. The CDR3 length is 14 residues. Looked up from germline, CDR1 is SNHLY and CDR2 is FYNNEI. The CDR3 DNA sequence: TGTGCCAGCGGGGCAGGGGACATTCAAGAGACCCAGTACTTC. Translation: CASGAGDIQETQYF.